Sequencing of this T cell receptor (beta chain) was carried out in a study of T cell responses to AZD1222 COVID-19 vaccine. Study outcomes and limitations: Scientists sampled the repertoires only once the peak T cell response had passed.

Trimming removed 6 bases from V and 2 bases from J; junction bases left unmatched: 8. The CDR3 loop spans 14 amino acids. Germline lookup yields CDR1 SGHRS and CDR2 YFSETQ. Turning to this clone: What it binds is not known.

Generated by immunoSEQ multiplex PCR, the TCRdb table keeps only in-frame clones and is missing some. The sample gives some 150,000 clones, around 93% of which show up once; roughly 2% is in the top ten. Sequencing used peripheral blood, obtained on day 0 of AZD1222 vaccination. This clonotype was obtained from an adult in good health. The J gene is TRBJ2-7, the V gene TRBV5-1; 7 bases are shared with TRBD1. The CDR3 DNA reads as TGCGCCAGCAACACCGGGACAGCTACCTACGAGCAGTACTTC. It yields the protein CASNTGTATYEQYF.